A selection of T cell receptor beta chains follows, all from one sample in a study of T cell repertoires in cytomegalovirus infection. These receptors have no known antigen. TCRdb redid the calling of the reads with MiXCR, one entry per CDR3 protein. The sample lists under 300,000 distinct CDR3 sequences, 20% to 25% occurring once. The specimen was cultured PBMCs, collected from culture after CMV antigen stimulation. The receptors derive from a human donor in good health (CMV status not recorded). Some clones in this sample may be carry-over from other donors' samples. CDR3s leave out the opening cysteine and the closing phenylalanine or tryptophan.

V	J	CDR3
TRBV6-2/TRBV6-3	TRBJ2-1	ASSPSRSSYNEQF
TRBV11-3	TRBJ2-3	ASSLGTGDTDTQY
TRBV6-2/TRBV6-3	TRBJ1-5	ASSSYRGDQPQH
TRBV27	TRBJ2-1	ASSPDYRGWDEQF
TRBV6-2/TRBV6-3	TRBJ1-5	ASSRDGSLTQPQH
TRBV6-1	TRBJ1-3	ASHIGNTIY
TRBV24-1	TRBJ1-2	ATSDTDIRYGYT
TRBV27	TRBJ1-2	ASRRIDGRNYGYT
TRBV19	TRBJ1-5	ASSYPGPGNQPQH
TRBV7-2	TRBJ1-1	ASSSLNLNTEAF
TRBV6-5	TRBJ2-3	ASSYRLALDTQY
TRBV28	TRBJ2-5	ASSLATTRETQY
TRBV6-1	TRBJ1-2	ASIYGYGYT
TRBV9	TRBJ2-3	ASSRAVENTQY
TRBV20-1	TRBJ2-7	SARGSPSYEQY
TRBV11-2	TRBJ1-1	ASSLGAGMDTEAF
TRBV10-3	TRBJ1-1	AIADSLNTEAF
TRBV7-8	TRBJ2-5	ASSLRKETQY
TRBV7-9	TRBJ2-1	ASSLGTPSSYNEQF
TRBV27	TRBJ1-2	ASRQDGNYGYT
TRBV7-2	TRBJ1-5	ASSLGGGGFQPQH
TRBV12-3/TRBV12-4	TRBJ2-1	ASVKVPMGYNEQF
TRBV4-1	TRBJ1-1	ASSHPDRGTEAF
TRBV4-1	TRBJ1-2	ASSPPVEGKVYGYT
TRBV27	TRBJ2-1	ASSLRVGEQF
TRBV6-2/TRBV6-3	TRBJ2-2	ASSYSRVTGELF
TRBV7-6	TRBJ2-1	ASSDGTSDFGNEQF
TRBV18	TRBJ1-1	ASSPMAGLDTEAF
TRBV10-3	TRBJ2-2	AIRSGQNTGELF
TRBV27	TRBJ1-5	ASGRAWIDVNQPQH
TRBV15	TRBJ1-3	ATRIGTGTSGNTIY
TRBV7-6	TRBJ1-5	ASSVDASQPQH
TRBV24-1	TRBJ2-3	ATSDFRGTGKDTQY
TRBV29-1	TRBJ2-3	SSYTGDTQY
TRBV6-1	TRBJ2-1	ASSVRGESVYNEQF
TRBV2	TRBJ2-5	ASSEGSGQVYQETQY
TRBV30	TRBJ2-1	AWSESVLQEQF
TRBV29-1	TRBJ1-2	SAADIRVNYGYT
TRBV12-3/TRBV12-4	TRBJ1-2	ASSLTPWGGGYT
TRBV27	TRBJ2-1	ASGAYNEQF
TRBV7-6	TRBJ1-6	ASSLEEGWSPLH
TRBV5-1	TRBJ2-7	ASTDRAAYEQY
TRBV6-2/TRBV6-3	TRBJ2-1	ASNKGLGRAGGQF
TRBV5-1	TRBJ2-1	ASSPTLASNEQF
TRBV4-1	TRBJ2-3	ASSQVRVEGDTQY
TRBV20-1	TRBJ2-1	SARPFDEQF
TRBV7-9	TRBJ2-2	ASSLRSSRSGELF
TRBV10-3	TRBJ2-5	AIASGQETQY
TRBV7-2	TRBJ1-3	ASSRDRGALGNTIY
TRBV6-2/TRBV6-3	TRBJ2-1	ASSYAREQF
TRBV12-3/TRBV12-4	TRBJ2-7	ASSQRTGIPYYEQY
TRBV20-1	TRBJ2-7	SARVGTSVHEQY
TRBV12-3/TRBV12-4	TRBJ2-7	ASSSFGLARGSSYEQY
TRBV12-3/TRBV12-4	TRBJ2-2	ASRDGGVGELF